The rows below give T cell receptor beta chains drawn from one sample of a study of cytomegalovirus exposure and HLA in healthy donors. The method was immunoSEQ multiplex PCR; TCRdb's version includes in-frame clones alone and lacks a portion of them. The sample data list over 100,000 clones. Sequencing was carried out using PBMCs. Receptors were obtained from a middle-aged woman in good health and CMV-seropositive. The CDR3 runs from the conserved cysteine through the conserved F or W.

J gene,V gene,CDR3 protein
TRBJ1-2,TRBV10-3,CAIRITGDHYGYTF
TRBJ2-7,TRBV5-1,CASSLAGGGPSEQYF
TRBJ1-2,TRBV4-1,CASSQDPGYGYTF
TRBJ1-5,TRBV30,CAWSTGQAPNQPQHF
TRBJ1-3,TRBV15,CATSKSGTAGNTIYF
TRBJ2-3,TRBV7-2,CASSLQASGRVSDTQYF
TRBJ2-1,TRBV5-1,CASDPGGRDEQFF
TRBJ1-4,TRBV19,CASSRQGSEKLFF
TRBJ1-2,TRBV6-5,CASSYSGGRDGYTF
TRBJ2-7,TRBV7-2,CASSSARLAGVIEQYF
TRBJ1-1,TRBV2,CASSPTAVGEAFF
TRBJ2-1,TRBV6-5,CASSTGLVYNEQFF
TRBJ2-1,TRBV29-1,CSAAPSGRASYNEQFF
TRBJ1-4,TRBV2,CASRPTEANEKLFF
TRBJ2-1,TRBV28,CASSSGTGTNLLHNEQFF
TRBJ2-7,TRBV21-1,CASRRDRDFYEQYF
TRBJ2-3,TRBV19,CASSLAGVVTDTQYF
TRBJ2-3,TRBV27,CASSSLAEGTDTQYF
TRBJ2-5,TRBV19,CASSMGLVAETQYF
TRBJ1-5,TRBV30,CAWNDREAQPQHF
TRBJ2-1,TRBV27,CASSLGQMGAGRNEQFF
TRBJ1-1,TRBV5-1,CASSLRTIPQSEAFF
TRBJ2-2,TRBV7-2,CASSSFGGGGELFF
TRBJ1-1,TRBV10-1,CASSESMANTEAFF
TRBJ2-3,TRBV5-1,CASSLGLDSNVDTQYF
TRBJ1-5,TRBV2,CASSQGQGGVQPQHF
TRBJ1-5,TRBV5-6,CASSLGRGLHQPQHF
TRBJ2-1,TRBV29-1,CSVRRLAGDYNEQFF